A selection of T cell receptor beta chains follows, all from one sample in a study of long-term antiretroviral therapy in people with HIV. This table comes from immunoSEQ multiplex PCR, and its TCRdb copy is limited to in-frame clones, with some not included. Here the sample spans 30,000 to 35,000 clones, 65% to 80% being singletons. The sequencing here drew on unsorted PBMCs, taken 3 years after starting antiretroviral therapy. The origin of the receptors is a man in his fifties or sixties with HIV. Both conserved end residues are part of each CDR3. D genes are given only for firm matches. Clone size is shown for a subset of rows, as once, few, many or a class of expanded clone.

V	J	D	size	DNA	CDR3
TRBV6-4	TRBJ2-7	NA	NA	TGTGCCAGCAGTGAAGGGAAGGAGGACTACGAGCAGTACTTC	CASSEGKEDYEQYF
TRBV4-2	TRBJ2-3	NA	NA	TGTGCCAGCAGCCAAGCCTCCGGGGGACCTAGCACAGATACGCAGTATTTT	CASSQASGGPSTDTQYF
TRBV7-2	TRBJ1-5	NA	NA	TGTGCCAGCACCCGGGGAGGCAGGGGCAATCAGCCCCAGCATTTT	CASTRGGRGNQPQHF
TRBV9	TRBJ1-1	NA	NA	TGTGCCAGCAGCGTACGAACCCCGGTTGAAGCTTTCTTT	CASSVRTPVEAFF
TRBV2	TRBJ1-1	NA	NA	TGTGCCAGCAGAGTCGCAGGCAGATTGAACACTGAAGCTTTCTTT	CASRVAGRLNTEAFF
TRBV5-1	TRBJ2-3	TRBD2	NA	TGCGCCAGCAGCTTGCGGGCTAGCGGGGGCACAGATACGCAGTATTTT	CASSLRASGGTDTQYF
TRBV6-6	TRBJ2-4	TRBD2	NA	TGTGCCAGCAGCTTGGGGGAGGGCATTCAGTACTTC	CASSLGEGIQYF
TRBV19	TRBJ2-2	NA	NA	TGTGCCAGTAGTATTTGGTCGCCCGGGAGCACCGGGGAGCTGTTTTTT	CASSIWSPGSTGELFF
TRBV7-2	TRBJ2-3	TRBD2	NA	TGTGCCAGCAGCTACAGACTAGCGGGAGGGGATACGCAGTATTTT	CASSYRLAGGDTQYF
TRBV13	TRBJ2-4	TRBD1	NA	TGTGCCAGCAGCGGGACAGGTGGAGCCAAAAACATTCAGTACTTC	CASSGTGGAKNIQYF
TRBV18	TRBJ2-2	NA	NA	TGTGCCAGCTCATCTTCGACTAGGGGTTACACCGGGGAGCTGTTTTTT	CASSSSTRGYTGELFF
TRBV5-1	TRBJ2-7	NA	NA	TGCGCCAGCAGTTCCGCACAGGGAGTAAGCAACGAGCAGTACTTC	CASSSAQGVSNEQYF
TRBV5-1	TRBJ2-7	NA	NA	TGCGCCAGCAGCTTGTCGGCAGGACCCTACGAGCAGTACTTC	CASSLSAGPYEQYF
TRBV11-2	TRBJ2-2	TRBD1	NA	TGTGCCAGCAGCTTATACGTCGACAGGGGGCATGCCGGGGAGCTGTTTTTT	CASSLYVDRGHAGELFF
TRBV7-8	TRBJ2-7	TRBD1	NA	TGTGCCAGCAGCTTAGGGCCGGGACAGGGAGGTTCCTACGAGCAGTACTTC	CASSLGPGQGGSYEQYF
TRBV9	TRBJ2-7	NA	once	TGTGCCAGCAGCGTAGACTGGGCGGGGTACGAGCAGTACTTC	CASSVDWAGYEQYF
TRBV6-5	TRBJ2-1	NA	NA	TGTGCCAGCAGTTACTCGGGTGAGCAGTTCTTC	CASSYSGEQFF
TRBV29-1	TRBJ2-1	NA	NA	TGCAGCGTCGCGGCGAGCGGATGGGGTGAGCAGTTCTTC	CSVAASGWGEQFF
TRBV7-2	TRBJ1-1	NA	NA	TGTGCCAGCAGCTTAGCAGGGTTGAACACTGAAGCTTTCTTT	CASSLAGLNTEAFF
TRBV7-2	TRBJ2-4	NA	NA	TGTGCCAGCAGCTTAGCTAGCACTGCGGCCAAAAACATTCAGTACTTC	CASSLASTAAKNIQYF
TRBV28	TRBJ1-2	TRBD1	NA	TGTGCCAGCAGTTCAGGACAGGGTGGCTATGGCTACACCTTC	CASSSGQGGYGYTF
TRBV9	TRBJ1-2	NA	NA	TGTGCCAGCAGCCCAGCGGGGGGGCCACAGATCTATGGCTACACCTTC	CASSPAGGPQIYGYTF
TRBV5-1	TRBJ1-4	NA	NA	TGCGCCAGCAGACGGGACATCGAGGATGAAAAACTGTTTTTT	CASRRDIEDEKLFF
TRBV2	TRBJ2-2	NA	NA	TGTGCCAGCAGTGAGTTCCGCGGGGACACCGGGGAGCTGTTTTTT	CASSEFRGDTGELFF
TRBV4-3	TRBJ2-2	NA	NA	TGCGCCAGCAGCCGGAGGGCCGGGGAGCTGTTTTTT	CASSRRAGELFF
TRBV28	TRBJ1-5	TRBD1	NA	TGTGCCAGCAGTTCGATGCTTTTAGGGACAGGAGCCGAAATCGATCAGCCCCAGCATTTT	CASSSMLLGTGAEIDQPQHF
TRBV30	TRBJ2-5	NA	NA	TGTGCCTGGAGTGTACGTGAGACCCAGTACTTC	CAWSVRETQYF
TRBV6-6	TRBJ2-7	TRBD2	NA	TGTGCCAGCAGTTACCTAGCGGGGGGGCGCGAGCAGTACTTC	CASSYLAGGREQYF
TRBV7-8	TRBJ1-6	NA	NA	TGTGCCAGCAGTGACCGTGTCGGCTCACCCCTCCACTTT	CASSDRVGSPLHF
TRBV5-1	TRBJ2-7	NA	NA	TGCGCCAGCAGCTTTAGGGGGACGCTGACGACCGTATCCTACGAGCAGTACTTC	CASSFRGTLTTVSYEQYF
TRBV2	TRBJ2-7	NA	NA	TGTGCCAGCGTCCAGGGTGGCTACGAGCAGTACTTC	CASVQGGYEQYF
TRBV9	TRBJ2-7	TRBD2	NA	TGTGCCAGCAGCGAGAGGGGGACTAGTCGTAACGAGCAGTACTTC	CASSERGTSRNEQYF
TRBV28	TRBJ1-2	TRBD1	NA	TGTGCCAGCAGTTCGCCGGGACAGGGCTACTATGGCTACACCTTC	CASSSPGQGYYGYTF
TRBV13	TRBJ2-3	TRBD1	NA	TGTGCCAGCAGCCGACAGGGTAAGGATACGCAGTATTTT	CASSRQGKDTQYF
TRBV6-5	TRBJ2-7	NA	few	TGTGCCAGCAGTCGAAAGACCTGGGGCTACGAGCAGTACTTC	CASSRKTWGYEQYF
TRBV25-1	TRBJ1-2	NA	few	TGTGCCAGCAGTGAATATAACAACTATGGCTACACCTTC	CASSEYNNYGYTF
TRBV6-6	TRBJ1-4	NA	NA	TGTGCCAGCAGTTTAACGGCTAATGAAAAACTGTTTTTT	CASSLTANEKLFF
TRBV6-6	TRBJ1-5	NA	NA	TGTGCCAGCAGTTACCGGGAGGGGAATCAGCCCCAGCATTTT	CASSYREGNQPQHF
TRBV15	TRBJ2-3	TRBD2	NA	TGTGCCACCAGCAGTGCCGGGACTAGCGGGCTTACGCAGTATTTT	CATSSAGTSGLTQYF
TRBV7-2	TRBJ2-1	TRBD2	NA	TGTGCCAGCAGCTGGGGGGGGGAGCGGCGGTTCTTC	CASSWGGERRFF
TRBV10-2	TRBJ2-1	NA	NA	TGCGCCAGCGTAGCTAGAGGGTATGAGCAGTTCTTC	CASVARGYEQFF
TRBV7-9	TRBJ2-7	NA	NA	TGTGCCAGCAGCTTAGAGGTGGGCTCCTACGAGCAGTACTTC	CASSLEVGSYEQYF
TRBV5-4	TRBJ2-1	NA	NA	TGTGCCAGCAGCCCGAAGACAATTACCAATGAGCAGTTCTTC	CASSPKTITNEQFF
TRBV21-1	TRBJ2-3	NA	NA	TGTGCCAGCATCCGATTAGCGGGGCCCGCAGATACGCAGTATTTT	CASIRLAGPADTQYF
TRBV4-1	TRBJ1-2	NA	NA	TGCGCCAGCAGCCCCTTTCCCGGACAGATCCCTAACTATGGCTACACCTTC	CASSPFPGQIPNYGYTF
TRBV28	TRBJ2-2	TRBD2	NA	TGTGCCAGCAGCCCGGGGGGGCCAGGGGAGCTGTTTTTT	CASSPGGPGELFF
TRBV7-9	TRBJ2-1	TRBD2	NA	TGTGCCAGCAGCCACCTAGCGGGACCTTACAATGAGCAGTTCTTC	CASSHLAGPYNEQFF
TRBV19	TRBJ2-7	NA	NA	TGTGCCAGTAGTATACAGGGACTGGGGGAGCAGTACTTC	CASSIQGLGEQYF
TRBV7-6	TRBJ2-1	NA	NA	TGTGCCAGCAGCTTAGGACCCACAAGCTCCTACAATGAGCAGTTCTTC	CASSLGPTSSYNEQFF
TRBV19	TRBJ2-4	NA	NA	TGTGCCAGTAGTATACTACAGGGGGGGTCCATTCAGTACTTC	CASSILQGGSIQYF
TRBV7-8	TRBJ1-1	NA	NA	TGTGCCAGCAGCTTAGCCGGGTGGGCTGAAGCTTTCTTT	CASSLAGWAEAFF
TRBV7-9	TRBJ1-1	NA	NA	TGTGCCAGCAGCCTAGGGTATAGAGGCAGGGTCGAAACTGAAGCTTTCTTT	CASSLGYRGRVETEAFF
TRBV4-1	TRBJ1-2	NA	few	TGCGCCAGCAGCCGAGCAGTGAACTATGGCTACACCTTC	CASSRAVNYGYTF
TRBV6-6	TRBJ1-1	NA	NA	TGTGCCAGCAGTTACTGGGACACTGAAGCTTTCTTT	CASSYWDTEAFF
TRBV7-2	TRBJ2-7	NA	NA	TGTGCCAGCAGTTTACTAGTGCGGTACGAGCAGTACTTC	CASSLLVRYEQYF
TRBV5-1	TRBJ2-7	TRBD1	NA	TGCGCCAGCAGCTTGGGCCGACAGGGATGGGACGAGCAGTACTTC	CASSLGRQGWDEQYF
TRBV28	TRBJ1-4	NA	NA	TGTGCCAGCAGCCCCGGGGGTGGTGAAAAACTGTTTTTT	CASSPGGGEKLFF